This is a list of T cell receptor beta chains from one sample in a study of blood T cell repertoires in COVID-19. Sequencing used immunoSEQ multiplex PCR; TCRdb keeps in-frame clones, though not all of them. The data contain under 200,000 clones, approximately 92% of them singletons. The sequencing sample was made of peripheral blood. The receptors were sampled from a man aged 45-60 years with acute or convalescent COVID-19. Each CDR3 is given with its conserved first and last residue. D genes are given only for firm matches. Clone size appears in some rows only: once, few, many, or a class for an expanded clone.

v_gene: TRBV19; abundance: few; d_gene: TRBD1; j_gene: TRBJ1-5; CDR3aa: CASRTPRGRPEPQHF; CDR3nt: TGTGCCAGTAGGACCCCCAGGGGGCGACCTGAGCCCCAGCATTTT
v_gene: TRBV19; abundance: .; d_gene: .; j_gene: TRBJ1-2; CDR3aa: CASSMSGSSYTF; CDR3nt: TGTGCCAGTAGTATGTCGGGTTCGAGCTACACCTTC
v_gene: TRBV10-2; abundance: .; d_gene: .; j_gene: TRBJ2-1; CDR3aa: CASGRDSNNEQFF; CDR3nt: TGCGCCAGCGGGCGGGATAGCAACAATGAGCAGTTCTTC
v_gene: TRBV4-1; abundance: .; d_gene: TRBD2; j_gene: TRBJ2-1; CDR3aa: CASSQGLATYNEQFF; CDR3nt: TGCGCCAGCAGCCAAGGACTAGCGACCTACAATGAGCAGTTCTTC
v_gene: TRBV9; abundance: .; d_gene: TRBD2; j_gene: TRBJ2-3; CDR3aa: CASSGGTSGRSTDTQYF; CDR3nt: TGTGCCAGCAGCGGGGGGACTAGCGGGAGGAGCACAGATACGCAGTATTTT
v_gene: TRBV11-2; abundance: once; d_gene: .; j_gene: TRBJ2-1; CDR3aa: CASSLFPAYNEQFF; CDR3nt: TGTGCCAGCAGCTTATTTCCAGCCTACAATGAGCAGTTCTTC
v_gene: TRBV7-2; abundance: .; d_gene: TRBD2; j_gene: TRBJ2-5; CDR3aa: CASSPGTTGETQYF; CDR3nt: TGTGCCAGCAGCCCCGGGACTACCGGGGAGACCCAGTACTTC
v_gene: TRBV6-5; abundance: .; d_gene: .; j_gene: TRBJ2-5; CDR3aa: CASTEGGHTPETQYF; CDR3nt: TGTGCCAGCACCGAGGGGGGGCACACACCAGAGACCCAGTACTTC
v_gene: TRBV27; abundance: .; d_gene: .; j_gene: TRBJ2-5; CDR3aa: CASSPDRGGSQYF; CDR3nt: TGTGCCAGCAGTCCGGACAGAGGAGGATCCCAGTACTTC
v_gene: TRBV7-2; abundance: .; d_gene: .; j_gene: TRBJ2-3; CDR3aa: CASSLGTPTDTQYF; CDR3nt: TGTGCCAGCAGCCTTGGGACTCCCACAGATACGCAGTATTTT
v_gene: TRBV6-4; abundance: .; d_gene: TRBD2; j_gene: TRBJ2-1; CDR3aa: CASSDVYGGTSGNEQFF; CDR3nt: TGTGCCAGCAGTGACGTTTATGGGGGGACTAGCGGCAATGAGCAGTTCTTC
v_gene: TRBV7-9; abundance: .; d_gene: .; j_gene: TRBJ1-1; CDR3aa: CASSPRGKNTEAFF; CDR3nt: TGTGCCAGCAGCCCTAGGGGCAAGAACACTGAAGCTTTCTTT
v_gene: TRBV27; abundance: .; d_gene: .; j_gene: TRBJ2-2; CDR3aa: CASSSQEGTGELFF; CDR3nt: TGTGCCAGCAGTTCACAGGAGGGCACCGGGGAGCTGTTTTTT
v_gene: TRBV5-1; abundance: .; d_gene: .; j_gene: TRBJ2-5; CDR3aa: CASSLGTVGFETQYF; CDR3nt: TGCGCCAGCAGCTTGGGGACAGTTGGGTTTGAGACCCAGTACTTC
v_gene: TRBV15; abundance: once; d_gene: .; j_gene: TRBJ1-5; CDR3aa: CATSLQGNQPQHF; CDR3nt: TGTGCCACCAGCCTCCAGGGGAATCAGCCCCAGCATTTT
v_gene: TRBV5-1; abundance: once; d_gene: .; j_gene: TRBJ1-5; CDR3aa: CASSPVPREVDQPQHF; CDR3nt: TGCGCCAGCAGCCCGGTCCCCAGGGAAGTGGATCAGCCCCAGCATTTT
v_gene: TRBV7-3; abundance: few; d_gene: TRBD2; j_gene: TRBJ2-2; CDR3aa: CASSSPSGANTGELFF; CDR3nt: TGTGCCAGCAGCTCCCCTAGCGGTGCGAACACCGGGGAGCTGTTTTTT
v_gene: TRBV4-2; abundance: once; d_gene: .; j_gene: TRBJ1-5; CDR3aa: CASSQTMTDQPQHF; CDR3nt: TGTGCCAGCAGCCAGACAATGACGGATCAGCCCCAGCATTTT
v_gene: TRBV4-1; abundance: .; d_gene: .; j_gene: TRBJ1-2; CDR3aa: CASSQPDRNYGYTF; CDR3nt: TGCGCCAGCAGCCAACCAGATCGCAACTATGGCTACACCTTC
v_gene: TRBV29-1; abundance: .; d_gene: .; j_gene: TRBJ2-1; CDR3aa: CSANRGGNEQFF; CDR3nt: TGCAGCGCAAACAGGGGGGGCAATGAGCAGTTCTTC
v_gene: TRBV11-2; abundance: .; d_gene: .; j_gene: TRBJ1-4; CDR3aa: CASSQFTGIREKLFF; CDR3nt: TGTGCCAGCAGCCAATTTACAGGTATACGCGAAAAACTGTTTTTT
v_gene: TRBV7-2; abundance: .; d_gene: .; j_gene: TRBJ2-7; CDR3aa: CASSLGFALEQYF; CDR3nt: TGTGCCAGCAGCTTAGGGTTTGCGCTCGAGCAGTACTTC
v_gene: TRBV28; abundance: .; d_gene: TRBD1; j_gene: TRBJ1-2; CDR3aa: CASSSTGGRAGYTF; CDR3nt: TGTGCCAGCAGTTCAACAGGGGGCAGGGCTGGCTACACCTTC
v_gene: TRBV10-3; abundance: .; d_gene: .; j_gene: TRBJ1-2; CDR3aa: CAITGLRDYGYTF; CDR3nt: TGTGCCATCACGGGACTTCGGGACTATGGCTACACCTTC
v_gene: TRBV21-1; abundance: .; d_gene: .; j_gene: TRBJ1-4; CDR3aa: CASSKTGTGGNEKLFF; CDR3nt: TGTGCCAGCAGCAAAACAGGTACAGGGGGTAATGAAAAACTGTTTTTT
v_gene: TRBV9; abundance: .; d_gene: .; j_gene: TRBJ2-1; CDR3aa: CASSVVGQTNEQFF; CDR3nt: TGTGCCAGCAGCGTAGTTGGGCAGACAAATGAGCAGTTCTTC
v_gene: TRBV4-1; abundance: .; d_gene: .; j_gene: TRBJ1-3; CDR3aa: CASSRVLPGMSSGNTIYF; CDR3nt: TGCGCCAGCAGCCGAGTCCTCCCCGGGATGAGCTCTGGAAACACCATATATTTT
v_gene: TRBV6-5; abundance: .; d_gene: .; j_gene: TRBJ2-2; CDR3aa: CASSYYKTAGELFF; CDR3nt: TGTGCCAGCAGTTATTACAAAACAGCCGGGGAGCTGTTTTTT
v_gene: TRBV28; abundance: .; d_gene: TRBD1; j_gene: TRBJ1-1; CDR3aa: CASSLIGTVRLNTEAFF; CDR3nt: TGTGCCAGCAGTTTAATTGGGACAGTTCGATTGAACACTGAAGCTTTCTTT
v_gene: TRBV28; abundance: .; d_gene: .; j_gene: TRBJ2-1; CDR3aa: CASSLLWVRRSGSGKYNEQFF; CDR3nt: TGTGCCAGCAGTTTATTATGGGTACGGAGGTCGGGGAGCGGAAAATACAATGAGCAGTTCTTC
v_gene: TRBV6-5; abundance: .; d_gene: .; j_gene: TRBJ1-3; CDR3aa: CASSYSRDISGNTIYF; CDR3nt: TGTGCCAGCAGTTATTCCAGGGACATCTCTGGAAACACCATATATTTT
v_gene: TRBV18; abundance: .; d_gene: .; j_gene: TRBJ2-5; CDR3aa: CASSSGLGQETQYF; CDR3nt: TGTGCCAGCTCATCTGGTCTAGGTCAAGAGACCCAGTACTTC
v_gene: TRBV29-1; abundance: .; d_gene: .; j_gene: TRBJ1-1; CDR3aa: CSACLPTGTSSLAFEAFF; CDR3nt: TGCAGCGCCTGTCTGCCCACCGGGACATCTTCTTTGGCGTTTGAAGCTTTCTTT
v_gene: TRBV7-2; abundance: .; d_gene: .; j_gene: TRBJ1-5; CDR3aa: CASSLRGGNQPQHF; CDR3nt: TGTGCCAGCAGCCTCAGGGGTGGCAATCAGCCCCAGCATTTT
v_gene: TRBV27; abundance: .; d_gene: TRBD1; j_gene: TRBJ2-5; CDR3aa: CASSFFGTAQETQYF; CDR3nt: TGTGCCAGCAGTTTCTTTGGGACAGCTCAAGAGACCCAGTACTTC
v_gene: TRBV6-1; abundance: .; d_gene: .; j_gene: TRBJ1-6; CDR3aa: CASSDQVDSPLHF; CDR3nt: TGTGCCAGCAGTGACCAGGTTGATTCACCCCTCCACTTT
v_gene: TRBV7-9; abundance: once; d_gene: TRBD1; j_gene: TRBJ1-2; CDR3aa: CASSLIGQGSYTF; CDR3nt: TGTGCCAGCAGCCTAATTGGACAGGGAAGCTACACCTTC
v_gene: TRBV5-1; abundance: .; d_gene: TRBD2; j_gene: TRBJ2-3; CDR3aa: CASSLGLASTDTQYF; CDR3nt: TGCGCCAGCAGCTTGGGACTAGCAAGCACAGATACGCAGTATTTT
v_gene: TRBV6-5; abundance: .; d_gene: TRBD2; j_gene: TRBJ2-7; CDR3aa: CASRKREGTYEQYF; CDR3nt: TGTGCCAGCAGGAAGCGGGAGGGAACCTACGAGCAGTACTTC
v_gene: TRBV21-1; abundance: .; d_gene: .; j_gene: TRBJ2-2; CDR3aa: CASSGPGSTCPTRKSPGELFF; CDR3nt: TGTGCCAGCAGTGGGCCGGGGAGCACCTGTCCCACGAGGAAATCCCCCGGGGAGCTGTTTTTT
v_gene: TRBV6-6; abundance: .; d_gene: .; j_gene: TRBJ1-2; CDR3aa: CASSYSSPQGGGYTF; CDR3nt: TGTGCCAGCAGTTACTCGAGTCCACAGGGAGGGGGCTACACCTTC
v_gene: TRBV11-2; abundance: .; d_gene: TRBD1; j_gene: TRBJ2-2; CDR3aa: CASSRTGTGGTGELFF; CDR3nt: TGTGCCAGCAGTCGTACCGGGACAGGGGGCACCGGGGAGCTGTTTTTT
v_gene: TRBV5-4; abundance: few; d_gene: TRBD2; j_gene: TRBJ2-3; CDR3aa: CASSLPIAGAPDTQYF; CDR3nt: TGTGCCAGCAGCTTGCCGATAGCGGGGGCCCCAGATACGCAGTATTTT
v_gene: TRBV5-1; abundance: few; d_gene: TRBD1; j_gene: TRBJ2-1; CDR3aa: CASSHGTGLTEQFF; CDR3nt: TGCGCCAGCAGCCACGGGACAGGGTTAACAGAGCAGTTCTTC
v_gene: TRBV15; abundance: .; d_gene: .; j_gene: TRBJ2-7; CDR3aa: CATSRDQGGQYF; CDR3nt: TGTGCCACCAGCAGAGACCAGGGCGGGCAGTACTTC
v_gene: TRBV28; abundance: few; d_gene: .; j_gene: TRBJ1-5; CDR3aa: CASSPGYQPQHF; CDR3nt: TGTGCCAGCAGTCCAGGGTATCAGCCCCAGCATTTT
v_gene: TRBV3-1/TRBV3-2; abundance: .; d_gene: TRBD2; j_gene: TRBJ2-6; CDR3aa: CASSLYRQTLAGEANVLTF; CDR3nt: TGTGCCAGCAGCCTCTACAGGCAAACACTAGCGGGAGAAGCCAACGTCCTGACTTTC
v_gene: TRBV20-1; abundance: .; d_gene: .; j_gene: TRBJ1-5; CDR3aa: CSARSQGQHF; CDR3nt: TGCAGTGCTAGGAGCCAGGGGCAGCATTTT
v_gene: TRBV12-3/TRBV12-4; abundance: .; d_gene: .; j_gene: TRBJ1-2; CDR3aa: CASSFLSYGYTF; CDR3nt: TGTGCCAGCAGTTTTTTGAGCTATGGCTACACCTTC
v_gene: TRBV2; abundance: .; d_gene: TRBD1; j_gene: TRBJ2-1; CDR3aa: CASSELPGGNEQFF; CDR3nt: TGTGCCAGCAGTGAGTTACCAGGGGGCAATGAGCAGTTCTTC
v_gene: TRBV7-8; abundance: .; d_gene: .; j_gene: TRBJ2-3; CDR3aa: CASSLSWGRSTDTQYF; CDR3nt: TGTGCCAGCAGCTTATCCTGGGGGCGGTCGACAGATACGCAGTATTTT
v_gene: TRBV30; abundance: .; d_gene: TRBD1; j_gene: TRBJ2-7; CDR3aa: CAWTKSPGTGGYEQYF; CDR3nt: TGTGCCTGGACCAAATCCCCCGGGACAGGGGGCTACGAGCAGTACTTC
v_gene: TRBV11-2; abundance: .; d_gene: TRBD2; j_gene: TRBJ2-3; CDR3aa: CASSLGLAGVDTQYF; CDR3nt: TGTGCCAGCAGCTTAGGACTAGCGGGAGTAGATACGCAGTATTTT
v_gene: TRBV28; abundance: .; d_gene: .; j_gene: TRBJ1-6; CDR3aa: CASSSGGGGNSPLHF; CDR3nt: TGTGCCAGCAGTTCGGGGGGGGGCGGTAATTCACCCCTCCACTTT
v_gene: TRBV7-8; abundance: .; d_gene: TRBD2; j_gene: TRBJ2-7; CDR3aa: CASSWGLAGGYEQYF; CDR3nt: TGTGCCAGCAGCTGGGGACTAGCGGGAGGGTACGAGCAGTACTTC
v_gene: TRBV18; abundance: .; d_gene: .; j_gene: TRBJ2-6; CDR3aa: CASSPGQTGANVLTF; CDR3nt: TGTGCCAGCTCACCAGGACAGACTGGGGCCAACGTCCTGACTTTC
v_gene: TRBV14; abundance: .; d_gene: .; j_gene: TRBJ2-4; CDR3aa: CASSQGGGPNIQYF; CDR3nt: TGTGCCAGCAGCCAAGGGGGGGGCCCAAACATTCAGTACTTC
v_gene: TRBV5-5; abundance: .; d_gene: TRBD2; j_gene: TRBJ2-5; CDR3aa: CASSLSGTPRGETQYF; CDR3nt: TGTGCCAGCAGCCTCAGCGGGACCCCACGCGGGGAGACCCAGTACTTC
v_gene: TRBV28; abundance: few; d_gene: TRBD2; j_gene: TRBJ2-1; CDR3aa: CASNIGGGSYNEQFF; CDR3nt: TGTGCCAGCAATATCGGCGGGGGCTCCTACAATGAGCAGTTCTTC
v_gene: TRBV19; abundance: once; d_gene: TRBD1; j_gene: TRBJ1-4; CDR3aa: CASKSLQGDEKLFF; CDR3nt: TGTGCCAGCAAAAGCCTACAGGGGGATGAAAAACTGTTTTTT